This TCR beta chain originates from a study of blood T cells in healthy people across ages (dated by TCRdb to 2015 to 2017). Context from the whole study: In model experiments, template switching captured about one uniquely barcoded TCR beta cDNA molecule for every two T cells. To avoid experimental bias, donors of different ages were distributed randomly across sequencing lanes. The study analyzed two additional independent replicas of 1 million unique cDNA reads from the same blood draw for two donors, one aged 18 to 29 and one aged 80 or older. To track age-related changes in TCR beta repertoire diversity, the study relied on deep sequencing normalized with unique cDNA molecular identifiers. Four age groups were formed from the donors: young (average roughly 16 years), middle-aged (around 37), aged (62) and long-lived (roughly 81).

Donors were a few dozen systemically healthy Caucasian individuals from Russia aged roughly 6 to 100 years. Around 10 milliliters of peripheral blood were collected from each donor into EDTA-treated Vacutainer tubes. Ficoll-Paque density-gradient centrifugation was used to isolate PBMCs, with at least 7 million per sample. Trizol reagent was used to extract total RNA from the PBMCs, yielding at least 5.5 micrograms per sample. For every donor, flow cytometry on a PBMC aliquot measured the percentage of naive CD45RAhigh/CD27high T cells. Overall study results and their limits: Total diversity estimates from one million sequenced T cells were considered lower bounds and underestimates. Donor CMV infection status was unknown, potentially confounding age-related changes in expanded clonotypes. Compared with the aged group, the long-lived group had more naive CD4+ T cells, fewer expanded clones and increased TCR diversity, a pattern suggesting age selection. There was a strong correlation between observed TCR beta diversity and the percentage of naive T cells measured by flow cytometry. Conclusive comparison of naive and antigen-experienced compartments was prevented by the profiling of bulk unsorted PBMCs. Observed TCR beta diversity per million T cells fell roughly linearly with age, and a significant reduction was already apparent by age around 44.

Clipping removes 7 bases from V and 1 base from J, with 6 as the unmatched junction base count. Looking up the germline V gene yields CDR1 SNHLY and CDR2 FYNNEI. From the cysteine through the phenylalanine, the CDR3 covers 14 amino acids. The read is trimmed to its CDR3 DNA, 42 bases read in frame from base 1. Libraries were constructed by 5' RACE. TCRdb lists the instrument as Illumina HiSeq 2500. The second PCR ran for about 6 to 11 cycles and used a J-beta primer mix along with a sample-barcoded 5' primer. A unique molecular identifier was introduced onto each TCR beta cDNA molecule by a template-switch 5' adaptor carrying 12 random nucleotides. At least 3 million CDR3-containing paired-end reads were obtained from each sample. The Mint cDNA synthesis kit, primed by a TRBC-specific oligonucleotide, was used to synthesize first-strand cDNA from all RNA. All cDNA was treated with uracil-DNA glycosylase and then went through a first 18-cycle PCR with the universal primers M1SS and BC2_uni_R. As for the authors' bioinformatics: Each sample was normalized by randomly selecting 1 million high-quality reads, each carrying a distinct molecular identifier. Instead of being binned into consensus sequences, reads that shared molecular identifiers were thrown out. MiTCR, set to a Q25 quality threshold and the strictest error-elimination algorithm, was used for CDR3 identification, clonotype clustering and error correction. Lower-bound total TCR beta diversity was estimated with a nonparametric unseen species model using Euler transformation. The public reads were run again by TCRdb, first through fastp at Q25 and then through MiXCR, and only productive beta chains were kept. Each entry merges the rows of one CDR3 protein and shows their most common DNA and genes. These V and J calls are TCRdb output, not the study's own analysis. Across this sample there are nearly 800,000 distinct CDR3 sequences, with roughly 50% seen only once. The ten most abundant clones make up under 30% of the sample.

Note on this clonotype: Its target antigen remains unknown. Qualities for individual bases were not recorded, and no much larger clone is one base off.

The receptor comes from a man aged 35 to 55 in good health. Here the chain combines TRBV2 and TRBJ1-1; 7 junctional bases match TRBD1. The material sequenced was blood. The base sequence is TGTGCCAGCACAACGACAGGGTCGAACACTGAAGCTTTCTTT. Its protein reads: CASTTTGSNTEAFF.